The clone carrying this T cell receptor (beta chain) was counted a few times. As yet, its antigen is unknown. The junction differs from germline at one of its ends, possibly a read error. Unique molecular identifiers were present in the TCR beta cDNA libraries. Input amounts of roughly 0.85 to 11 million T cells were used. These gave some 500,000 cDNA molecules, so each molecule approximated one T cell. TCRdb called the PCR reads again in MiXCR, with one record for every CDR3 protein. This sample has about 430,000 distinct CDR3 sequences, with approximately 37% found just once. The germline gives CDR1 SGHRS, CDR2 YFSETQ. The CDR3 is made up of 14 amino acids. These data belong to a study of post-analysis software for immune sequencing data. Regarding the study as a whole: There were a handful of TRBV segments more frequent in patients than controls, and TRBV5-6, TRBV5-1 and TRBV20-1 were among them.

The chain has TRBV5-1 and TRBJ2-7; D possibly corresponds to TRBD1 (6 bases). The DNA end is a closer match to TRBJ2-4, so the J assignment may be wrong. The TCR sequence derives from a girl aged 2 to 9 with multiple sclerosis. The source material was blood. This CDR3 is CASSFGQQRNIQYF. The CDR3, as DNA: TGCGCCAGTAGCTTTGGACAGCAACGTAACATTCAGTACTTC.